This entry lists 8 T cell receptor beta chains sequenced from one sample in a study of beta chain features in type 1 diabetes. Their antigen targets remain unknown. Study-wide results and caveats: Within each of all four CD4+ subsets, Type 1 diabetes patients had TCRB CDR3s that were moderately but significantly shorter.

Expressed TCRB transcripts were sequenced because the isolated RNA had all been reverse transcribed beforehand. TCRdb's copy holds only in-frame clones and misses some; the assay was immunoSEQ multiplex PCR. There are 200,000 to 300,000 clones in the sample; approximately 11% occur only once, and around 0.017% lies in the top ten. The specimen was naive CD4+ T cells from blood. Receptors were obtained from a young man with type 1 diabetes.

This sequence joins TRBV7-2 and TRBJ2-2; 7 nucleotides match TRBD2. The germline gives CDR1 SGHTA, CDR2 FQGNSA. The CDR3 contains 18 residues. V trimming: 5 bases; J trimming: 5 bases; junction bases outside the gene matches: 17. For the CDR3, the DNA is TGTGCCAGCAGCGCTCGGAGACTAGCCCTTATGCGAACCGGGGAGCTGTTTTTT. This codes for CASSARRLALMRTGELFF.

The chain joins TRBV2 to TRBJ2-3; D uncertain. The CDR3 loop spans 12 amino acids. Germline V lookup: CDR1 SNHLY, CDR2 FYNNEI. The V and J ends lost 4 bases and 4 bases respectively, with 6 bases between them. CDR3 region: CASSVYPDTQYF. The CDR3, as DNA: TGTGCCAGCAGTGTGTATCCAGATACGCAGTATTTT.

The gene calls are TRBV18 and TRBJ2-3, with D maybe TRBD2 (7 bases). CDR1 is KGHSH, CDR2 LQKENI, per germline. This CDR3 contains 16 residues. V was cut by 3 bases and J by 0 bases, with 13 bases left in between. The CDR3 region is CASSPNGGPSTDTQYF. CDR3 in DNA: TGTGCCAGCTCACCCAACGGGGGGCCTAGCACAGATACGCAGTATTTT. The full variable domain, rest sourced from reference TRBV18 and TRBJ2-3, is NAGVMQNPRHLVRRRGQEARLRCSPMKGHSHVYWYRQLPEEGLKFMVYLQKENIIDESGMPKERFSAEFPKEGPSILRIQQVVRGDSAAYFCASSPNGGPSTDTQYFGPGTRLTVL.

This clone was counted a few times. The V gene is TRBV7-9, the J gene TRBJ2-7, with 9 bases identical to TRBD1. CDR1 and CDR2 (germline): SEHNR, FQNEAQ (reference sequence). J lost 2 bases, V lost 3 bases, and 5 bases had no gene match. This CDR3 has 15 residues. The CDR3 is CASSFYRDRAYEQYF. CDR3 in DNA: TGTGCCAGCAGCTTTTACCGGGACAGGGCCTACGAGCAGTACTTC.

The chain is built from TRBV5-1 and TRBJ2-3; 9 nucleotides match TRBD2. Germline V gene sequence: CDR1 SGHRS, CDR2 YFSETQ. V was pared by 3 bases and J by 3 bases, with 8 bases of the junction left unmatched. The CDR3 runs to 16 residues. CDR3: CASSSLPSGETDTQYF. The CDR3 DNA reads as TGCGCCAGCAGCTCCCTCCCTAGCGGGGAAACAGATACGCAGTATTTT.

The chain is built from TRBV9 and TRBJ1-2, with D tentatively TRBD1 (6 bases). CDR1 SGDLS and CDR2 YYNGEE come from the germline V gene. The CDR3 runs to 14 residues. The germline V and J ends were trimmed by 4 bases and 6 bases, with 16 bases remaining between them. CDR3 DNA sequence: TGTGCCAGCAGCACTATGGGGGGGCGCGATGGCTACACCTTC. This codes for CASSTMGGRDGYTF.

The V call is TRBV29-1, the J call TRBJ1-1; D might be TRBD1 (5 bases). The CDR3 is made up of 12 amino acids. V lost 6 bases and J 0 bases, leaving 8 bases between the germline ends. Per the germline V gene, CDR1 is SQVTM and CDR2 is ANQGSEA. CDR3 DNA: TGCAGCGTGGGGCGTGTGAACACTGAAGCTTTCTTT. This translates into CSVGRVNTEAFF.

This clone occurred once. The chain employs TRBV7-9 and TRBJ2-2; 9 nucleotides line up with TRBD1. Germline CDR1 and CDR2: SEHNR and FQNEAQ (reference sequence). CDR3 size: 15 residues. The V gene end was trimmed by 6 bases and the J gene end by 6 bases; junction bases not matched to a gene: 8. The CDR3 nucleotides are TGTGCCAGCAGTTCTAGCGGACAGGGGCCCGGGGAGCTGTTTTTT. Residues: CASSSSGQGPGELFF.